The text below deals with one TCR beta chain. Its antigen is as yet unknown. This entry is derived from a study of T cell repertoires in cytomegalovirus infection. Turning to the study itself: As its CMV epitopes, the study selected recently identified HLA-C-restricted and well-studied HLA-B-restricted targets. Public TCR beta signatures provided an indication of both CMV infection and a matching HLA type.

TCRdb reanalysed the reads using MiXCR and keeps one entry per CDR3 protein. The repertoire includes about 830,000 distinct CDR3 sequences, about 31% of them detected once, and under 15% sits in the top ten. From germline, CDR1 is MNHEY and CDR2 SVGEGT. CDR3 length: 14 amino acids. Trimming shortened V by 1 base and J by 8 bases, and 11 bases separated the two germline ends. The study's findings and limits: Accumulated public TCR beta family frequency recognized individuals carrying CMV together with the relevant HLA.

The rearrangement links TRBV6-2 or TRBV6-3 to TRBJ1-4; D is uncertain. Source: cultured CD8+ T cells from PBMCs, taken from culture after CMV antigen stimulation. The clonotype comes from a human donor in good health (CMV status not recorded). Some clones in this sample may be carry-over from other donors' samples. CDR3 amino acids: CASSYWARSEKLFF. The CDR3 DNA is TGTGCCAGCAGTTACTGGGCCCGGTCGGAAAAACTGTTTTTT.